These 20 T cell receptor beta chains originate from one sample sequenced in a study of neurological immune-mediated disorders. In TCRdb, the 5' RACE reads were re-called with MiXCR into one record per CDR3 protein. The sample holds about 40,000 distinct CDR3 sequences, 2% to 3% seen once. The sequenced sample was PBMCs. The origin of the receptors is a man between 45 and 60 years old with multiple sclerosis.

This clonotype has a count of ten or more. The rearrangement joins TRBV5-1 to TRBJ2-1, with 10 nucleotides matching TRBD2. There are 17 residues in the CDR3. Germline CDR1 is SGHRS and CDR2 is YFSETQ. The trim removed 4 bases at V and 0 bases at J, leaving 7 bases unmatched. CDR3 region: CASSPILAGGSYNEQFF. The CDR3 nucleotides are TGCGCCAGCAGCCCGATCTTAGCGGGGGGCTCCTACAATGAGCAGTTCTTC.

In this sample, this clonotype turned up many times. The rearrangement joins TRBV6-5 to TRBJ1-2; possibly TRBD1 for D (6 bases). Trimming took off 0 bases at V and 4 bases at J, with 9 bases between the two ends. The length of the CDR3 is 14 residues. Germline V gene sequence: CDR1 MNHEY, CDR2 SVGAGI. The CDR3 nucleotides are TGTGCCAGCAGTTACTCCGGGGACACCTATGGCTACACCTTC. This gives the protein CASSYSGDTYGYTF.

This clonotype was observed many times. The CDR3 spells CAWSRDRGAGQPQHF. The DNA of the CDR3 is TGTGCCTGGAGTAGGGACAGGGGAGCGGGACAGCCCCAGCATTTT. V and J are TRBV30 and TRBJ1-5; 10 nucleotides agree with TRBD1. Trimming took 2 bases from V and 7 from J; bases not matched to a gene: 8. There are 15 residues in the CDR3. Germline assignment: CDR1 GTSNPN and CDR2 SVGIG (reference sequence).

This clonotype was recorded at least ten times. This chain uses TRBV3-1 with TRBJ2-5; D is unclear. CDR1 LGHDT and CDR2 YNNKEL come from the germline V gene (reference sequence). V gave up 3 bases and J gave up 4 bases, with 18 bases separating them. CDR3 length equals 16 residues. The CDR3 DNA is TGTGCCAGCAGCCAGAGACGACAAGTGGTGAGAGAGACCCAGTACTTC. Its protein product is CASSQRRQVVRETQYF.

This clonotype has ten or more counts. The chain employs TRBV5-1 and TRBJ2-5; no reliable D call. Germline CDR1 reads SGHRS; CDR2 reads YFSETQ. The germline V and J ends were trimmed by 3 bases and 5 bases, with 8 bases remaining between them. The CDR3 runs 12 residues. As DNA, the CDR3 is TGCGCCAGCAGCTACTCTCTGGAGACCCAGTACTTC. Residues: CASSYSLETQYF.

This clonotype was seen repeatedly, ten times or more. Its ends do not fully match the called genes, so a read error is possible. V gene TRBV9 combines with J gene TRBJ1-5, with TRBD1 as a possible D gene (5 bases). CDR1 SGDLS and CDR2 YYNGEE come from the germline V gene. The CDR3 consists of 14 residues. The CDR3 protein is CASSSGGDNQPQNF. The CDR3 DNA reads TGTGCCAGCAGCTCTGGGGGAGACAATCAGCCCCAGAATTTT. The full variable domain, completed using reference TRBV9 and TRBJ1-5, is DSGVTQTPKHLITATGQRVTLRCSPRSGDLSVYWYQQSLDQGLQFLIQYYNGEERAKGNILERFSAQQFPDLHSELNLSSLELGDSALYFCASSSGGDNQPQNFGDGTRLSIL.

Comments on this clonotype: A read error is possible here, since a much larger clone lies one base away. This CDR3 fails to terminate in the conserved phenylalanine or tryptophan, so it likely reflects a read error. V usage is TRBV9 and J usage is TRBJ1-2; D remains ambiguous. The germline V gene has CDR1 SGDLS and CDR2 YYNGEE. V lost 4 bases to trimming and J lost 4 bases, with 14 bases between them. The CDR3 loop spans 14 amino acids. CDR3 sequence reads: CASSLPSGVYGYTC. In DNA form, the CDR3 reads TGTGCCAGCAGCCTCCCCTCCGGGGTCTATGGCTACACCTGC.

Ten or more counts support this clonotype. J is TRBJ1-2 and V is TRBV4-1, with a possible D match to TRBD1 (6 bases). With 6 bases removed from V and 6 bases from J, the gap between germline ends came to 23 bases. CDR3 length: 16 amino acids. Germline CDR1 is MGHRA and CDR2 is YSYEKL. CDR3 sequence: CASRRLGGEKKDGYTF. The CDR3 DNA follows: TGCGCCAGCAGGCGGCTGGGGGGCGAAAAGAAGGATGGCTACACCTTC.

This clonotype has a count of ten or more. The genes are TRBV29-1 and TRBJ2-5; 8 bases are a match to TRBD2. This CDR3 is 15 amino acids long. Looked up from germline, CDR1 is SQVTM and CDR2 is ANQGSEA. With V trimmed by 2 bases and J by 1 base, 6 bases remained unmatched. The CDR3 loop is CSVEPEGTSQETQYF. CDR3 bases: TGCAGCGTTGAACCTGAGGGGACTAGCCAAGAGACCCAGTACTTC. Full variable domain (missing parts from reference TRBV29-1 and TRBJ2-5): SAVISQKPSRDICQRGTSLTIQCQVDSQVTMMFWYRQQPGQSLTLIATANQGSEATYESGFVIDKFPISRPNLTFSTLTVSNMSPEDSSIYLCSVEPEGTSQETQYFGPGTRLLVL.

This clonotype was counted ten times or more. V is TRBV29-1 and J is TRBJ1-2, with TRBD1 matching 9 bases. The germline CDR1 and CDR2 sequences are SQVTM and ANQGSEA. Trimming removed 6 bases from V and 2 bases from J; junction bases left unmatched: 10. The CDR3 sequence is 15 residues long. The DNA of the CDR3 is TGCAGCGTGGGGGGTGGACAGGGGTTGAACTATGGCTACACCTTC. Protein sequence: CSVGGGQGLNYGYTF.

This clonotype was detected many times. The chain is built from TRBV27 and TRBJ1-4; 7 bases agree with TRBD1. The CDR3 has 14 amino acids. V gave up 6 bases and J gave up 5 bases; unmatched junction bases: 6. Germline assignment: CDR1 MNHEY and CDR2 SMNVEV (reference sequence). The CDR3 reads CASSQGQRNEKLFF. In nucleotides, the CDR3 is TGTGCCAGCAGCCAGGGACAGCGAAATGAAAAACTGTTTTTT.

This clonotype came up a few times. V usage is TRBV6-1 and J usage is TRBJ2-5; a weak D match, TRBD2 (6 bases). The germline V gene has CDR1 MNHNS and CDR2 SASEGT. The CDR3 consists of 15 residues. Trimming took off 4 bases at V and 7 bases at J, with 19 bases between the two ends. DNA for the CDR3: TGTGCCAGCAGTGTTGACGGGACTGGCAGCGGGACCCAGTACTTC. It translates to CASSVDGTGSGTQYF.

This clonotype was observed many times. V is TRBV20-1 and J is TRBJ2-7, with D possibly being TRBD1 (6 bases). The CDR3 has 11 residues. V was pared by 4 bases and J by 4 bases, with 8 bases between. In germline, CDR1 is DFQATT, CDR2 SNEGSKA (reference sequence). The CDR3 nucleotides are TGCAGTGCTATCAGGGGTTACGAGCAGTACTTC. This sequence encodes CSAIRGYEQYF.

Many counts were recorded for this clonotype. CDR3 in amino acids: CASSRLGGVFNQPQHF. The CDR3 coding sequence is TGTGCCAGCAGCCGCCTAGGAGGGGTTTTCAATCAGCCCCAGCATTTT. J is TRBJ1-5 and V is TRBV27; D may be TRBD1 (5 bases). With 6 bases removed from V and 3 bases from J, the gap between germline ends came to 18 bases. The CDR3 is 16 amino acids. Looked up from germline, CDR1 is MNHEY and CDR2 is SMNVEV (reference sequence).

This clonotype was picked up many times. This sequence joins TRBV20-1 and TRBJ2-7, with 7 bases lining up with TRBD2. The CDR3 covers 14 residues. V shed 3 bases and J 0 bases; nucleotides not matched to a gene: 5. CDR1 and CDR2 (germline): DFQATT, SNEGSKA (reference sequence). The CDR3 region has the DNA TGCAGTGCTAGCCCAGCGGGGCCCTCCTACGAGCAGTACTTC. Protein product: CSASPAGPSYEQYF.

This clonotype came up many times. The chain carries TRBV27 and TRBJ2-7; 10 bases map to TRBD2. CDR1 and CDR2 (germline): MNHEY, SMNVEV (reference sequence). Trimming at V came to 5 bases and at J to 3 bases, leaving 4 bases not matched to a gene. The CDR3 is 14 amino acids. CDR3 region: CASSVASGGYEQYF. CDR3 in DNA: TGTGCCAGCAGTGTCGCTAGCGGGGGCTACGAGCAGTACTTC.

This clonotype was seen a handful of times. With a much larger clone just one base away, this may be a read error. The chain uses TRBV6-2 or TRBV6-3 and TRBJ1-5; D ambiguous. This CDR3 has 12 residues. CDR1 MNHEY and CDR2 SVGEGT come from the germline V gene. The CDR3 DNA is TGTGCCAGCAGTTTCACTTCTTATCCCCAGAATTTT. It codes for CASSFTSYPQNF.

This clonotype was found many times. The junction departs from the called germline gene at one end, perhaps through a read error. The chain couples TRBV12-3 or TRBV12-4 to TRBJ1-5, with D possibly matching TRBD1 (5 bases). This CDR3 has 16 amino acids. The CDR3 spells CASNIGGTAYNQPQNF. The CDR3 nucleotides read TGTGCCAGCAATATCGGGGGGACGGCTTACAATCAGCCCCAGAATTTT.

This clonotype has a handful of counts. A clone one base away is much larger, so this may be a read error. V usage is TRBV20-1 and J usage is TRBJ1-2; D possibly corresponds to TRBD1 (5 bases). V lost 5 bases and J lost 8, with 12 bases in between. The CDR3 sequence is 11 residues long. Germline CDR1 and CDR2: DFQATT and SNEGSKA (reference sequence). The CDR3 reads CSADGGWGYTF. CDR3 nucleotides: TGCAGTGCTGACGGGGGATGGGGCTACACCTTC.

This clonotype appeared many times. This chain connects TRBV7-9 to TRBJ1-1; D not resolved. Trimming stripped 1 base from V and 6 bases from J, with 9 bases between. This CDR3 spans 13 amino acids. Germline V gene lookup returns CDR1 SEHNR and CDR2 FQNEAQ (reference sequence). In DNA form, the CDR3 reads TGTGCCAGCAGCTTAGACAATAGCCCTGAAGCTTTCTTT. Its translation is CASSLDNSPEAFF.